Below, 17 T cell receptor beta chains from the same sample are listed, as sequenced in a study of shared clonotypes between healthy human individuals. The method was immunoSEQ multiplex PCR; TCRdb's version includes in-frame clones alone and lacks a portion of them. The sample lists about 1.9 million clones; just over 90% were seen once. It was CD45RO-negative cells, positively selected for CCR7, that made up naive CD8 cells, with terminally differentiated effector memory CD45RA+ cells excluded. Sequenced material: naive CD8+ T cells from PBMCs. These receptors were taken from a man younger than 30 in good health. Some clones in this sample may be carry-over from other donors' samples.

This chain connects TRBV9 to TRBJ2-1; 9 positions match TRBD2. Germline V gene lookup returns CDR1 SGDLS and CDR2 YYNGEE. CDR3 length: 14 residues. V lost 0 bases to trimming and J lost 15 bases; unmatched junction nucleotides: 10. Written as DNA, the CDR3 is TGTGCCAGCAGCGTAGAGGGACAGCGGGAGGTTTTGTTCTTC. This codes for CASSVEGQREVLFF.

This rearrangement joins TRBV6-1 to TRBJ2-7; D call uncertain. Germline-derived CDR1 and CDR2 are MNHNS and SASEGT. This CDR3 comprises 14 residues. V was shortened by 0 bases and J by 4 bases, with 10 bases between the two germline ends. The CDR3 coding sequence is TGTGCCAGCAGTGAAGCGGGCACAGAGTACGAGCAGTACTTC. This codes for CASSEAGTEYEQYF.

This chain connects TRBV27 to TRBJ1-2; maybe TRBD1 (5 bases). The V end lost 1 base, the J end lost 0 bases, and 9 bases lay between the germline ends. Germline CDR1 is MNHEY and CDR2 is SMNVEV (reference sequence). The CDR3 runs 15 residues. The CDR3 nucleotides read TGTGCCAGCAGTTTATTGGGGGATTCTAACTATGGCTACACCTTC. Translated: CASSLLGDSNYGYTF.

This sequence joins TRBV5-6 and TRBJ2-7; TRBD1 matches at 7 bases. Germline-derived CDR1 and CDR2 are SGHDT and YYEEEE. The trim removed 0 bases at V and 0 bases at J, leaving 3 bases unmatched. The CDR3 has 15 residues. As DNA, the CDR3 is TGTGCCAGCAGCTTGGGCAGGGGGAGCTCCTACGAGCAGTACTTC. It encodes CASSLGRGSSYEQYF.

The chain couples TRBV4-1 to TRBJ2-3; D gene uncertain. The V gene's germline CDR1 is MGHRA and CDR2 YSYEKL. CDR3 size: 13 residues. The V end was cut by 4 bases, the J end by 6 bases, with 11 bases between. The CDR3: CASSLPGRDTQYF. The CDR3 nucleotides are TGCGCCAGCAGCCTACCCGGAAGGGATACGCAGTATTTT.

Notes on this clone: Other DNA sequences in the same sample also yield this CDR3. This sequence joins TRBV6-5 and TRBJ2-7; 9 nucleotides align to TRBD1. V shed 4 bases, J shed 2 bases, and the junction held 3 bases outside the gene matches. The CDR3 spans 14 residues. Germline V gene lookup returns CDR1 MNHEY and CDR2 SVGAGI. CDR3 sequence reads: CASSSRQGAYEQYF. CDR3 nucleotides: TGTGCCAGCAGTTCGAGACAGGGGGCCTACGAGCAGTACTTC.

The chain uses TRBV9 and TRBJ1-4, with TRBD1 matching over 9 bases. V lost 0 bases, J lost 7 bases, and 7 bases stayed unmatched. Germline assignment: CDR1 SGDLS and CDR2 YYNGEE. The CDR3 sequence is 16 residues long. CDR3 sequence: CASSVVGGTGREKLFF. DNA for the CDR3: TGTGCCAGCAGCGTAGTAGGCGGGACAGGGCGTGAAAAACTGTTTTTT.

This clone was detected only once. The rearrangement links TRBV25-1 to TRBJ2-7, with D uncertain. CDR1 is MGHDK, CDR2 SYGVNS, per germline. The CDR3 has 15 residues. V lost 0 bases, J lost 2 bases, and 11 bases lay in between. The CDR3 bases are TGTGCCAGCAGTGAATATGGGAACCCCCCCTACGAGCAGTACTTC. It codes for CASSEYGNPPYEQYF.

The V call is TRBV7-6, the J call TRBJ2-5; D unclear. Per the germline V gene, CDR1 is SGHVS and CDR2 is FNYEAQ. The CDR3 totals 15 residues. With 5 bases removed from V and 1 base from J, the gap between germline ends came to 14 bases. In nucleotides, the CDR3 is TGTGCCAGCAGCCCTGCTAGAAGGGTCCAAGAGACCCAGTACTTC. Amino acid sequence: CASSPARRVQETQYF. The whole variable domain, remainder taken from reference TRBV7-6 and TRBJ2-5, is GAGVSQSPRYKVTKRGQDVALRCDPISGHVSLYWYRQALGQGPEFLTYFNYEAQQDKSGLPNDRFSAERPEGSISTLTIQRTEQRDSAMYRCASSPARRVQETQYFGPGTRLLVL.

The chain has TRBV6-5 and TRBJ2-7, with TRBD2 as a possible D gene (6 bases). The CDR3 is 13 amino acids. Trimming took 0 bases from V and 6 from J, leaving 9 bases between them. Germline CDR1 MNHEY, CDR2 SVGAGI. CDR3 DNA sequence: TGTGCCAGCAGTTACTCGTCAGCGGGCGAGCAGTACTTC. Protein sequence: CASSYSSAGEQYF.

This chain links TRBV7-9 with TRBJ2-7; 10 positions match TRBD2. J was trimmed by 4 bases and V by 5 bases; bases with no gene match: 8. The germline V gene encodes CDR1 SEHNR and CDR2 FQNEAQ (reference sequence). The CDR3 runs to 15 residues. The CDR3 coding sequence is TGTGCCAGCAGCAACCGGACTAGCGGAAGTTACGAGCAGTACTTC. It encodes CASSNRTSGSYEQYF.

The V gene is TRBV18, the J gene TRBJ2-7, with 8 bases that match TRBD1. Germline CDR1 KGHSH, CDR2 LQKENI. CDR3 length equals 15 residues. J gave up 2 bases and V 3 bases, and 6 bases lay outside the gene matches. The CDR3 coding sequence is TGTGCCAGCTCACCCGAGGGGACAGGTGCCTACGAGCAGTACTTC. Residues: CASSPEGTGAYEQYF. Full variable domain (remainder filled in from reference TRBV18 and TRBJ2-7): NAGVMQNPRHLVRRRGQEARLRCSPMKGHSHVYWYRQLPEEGLKFMVYLQKENIIDESGMPKERFSAEFPKEGPSILRIQQVVRGDSAAYFCASSPEGTGAYEQYFGPGTRLTVT.

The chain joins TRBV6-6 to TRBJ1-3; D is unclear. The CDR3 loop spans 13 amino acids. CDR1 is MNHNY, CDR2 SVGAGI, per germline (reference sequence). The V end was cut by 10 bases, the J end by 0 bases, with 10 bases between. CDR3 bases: TGTGCCACCGACGGAAACTCTGGAAACACCATATATTTT. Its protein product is CATDGNSGNTIYF.

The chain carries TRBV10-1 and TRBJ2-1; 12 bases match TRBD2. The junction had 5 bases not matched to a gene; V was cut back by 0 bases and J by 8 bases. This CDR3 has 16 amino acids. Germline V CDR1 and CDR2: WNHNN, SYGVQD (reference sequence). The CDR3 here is CASSESWTSGAYEQFF. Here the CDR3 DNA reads TGCGCCAGCAGTGAGTCCTGGACTAGCGGGGCCTATGAGCAGTTCTTC.

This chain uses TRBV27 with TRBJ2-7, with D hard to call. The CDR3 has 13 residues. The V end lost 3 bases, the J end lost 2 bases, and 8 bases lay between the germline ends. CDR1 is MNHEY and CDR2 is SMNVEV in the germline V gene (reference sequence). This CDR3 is CASSLAVPYEQYF. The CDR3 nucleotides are TGTGCCAGCAGTTTGGCAGTCCCCTACGAGCAGTACTTC.

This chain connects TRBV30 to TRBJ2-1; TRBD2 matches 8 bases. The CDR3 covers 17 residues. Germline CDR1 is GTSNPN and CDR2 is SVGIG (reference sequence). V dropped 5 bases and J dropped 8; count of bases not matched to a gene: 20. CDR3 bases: TGTGCCTGGTTCCCTCCTGCAAGGCTAGCGGGCCCTCATGAGCAGTTCTTC. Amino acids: CAWFPPARLAGPHEQFF.

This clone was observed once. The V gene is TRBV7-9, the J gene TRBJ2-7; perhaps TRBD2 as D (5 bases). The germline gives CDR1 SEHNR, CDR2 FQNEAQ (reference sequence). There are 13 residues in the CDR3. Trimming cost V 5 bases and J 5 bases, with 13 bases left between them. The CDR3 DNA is TGTGCCAGCAGCCCACTAGGATCCCACGAGCAGTACTTC. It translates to CASSPLGSHEQYF.